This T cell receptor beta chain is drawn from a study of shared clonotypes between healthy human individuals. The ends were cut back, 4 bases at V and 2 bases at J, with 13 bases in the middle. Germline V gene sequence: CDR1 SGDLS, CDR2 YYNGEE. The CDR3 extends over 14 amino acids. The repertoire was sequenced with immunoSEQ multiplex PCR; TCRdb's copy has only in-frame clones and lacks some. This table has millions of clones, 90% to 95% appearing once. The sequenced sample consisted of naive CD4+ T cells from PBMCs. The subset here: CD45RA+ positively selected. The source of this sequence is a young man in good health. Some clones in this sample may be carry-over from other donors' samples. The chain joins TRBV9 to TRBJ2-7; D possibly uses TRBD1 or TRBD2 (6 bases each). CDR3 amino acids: CASSFTGTPYEQYF. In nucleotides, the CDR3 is TGTGCCAGCAGCTTTACAGGGACTCCCTACGAGCAGTACTTC.